This T cell receptor (beta chain) was identified in a study of PD-1 blockade in mismatch repair-deficient tumors. TCRs were sequenced from three patients responding to pembrolizumab. Germline CDR1 is SEHNR and CDR2 is FQNEAQ (reference sequence). Between the trimmed V and J ends, which lost 6 bases and 4 bases, there was a span of 19 bases. This CDR3 region has 15 residues. General study findings and limits: Rapid post-treatment expansion, then contraction, generally preceding radiologic response, marked tumor-resident clones.

As concerns this clone: No antigen is known for it.

Method: immunoSEQ multiplex PCR; TCRdb's copy keeps in-frame clones and lacks some. The data contain about 63,000 clones, approximately 90% of them singletons. The clonotype comes from an adult with mismatch repair-deficient cancer. Sequencing was performed on peripheral blood, taken 52 weeks after starting pembrolizumab. V and J are TRBV7-9 and TRBJ2-7; D is possibly TRBD1 or TRBD2 (6 bases each). For the CDR3, the DNA is TGTGCCAGCAGTCCCCCCGGCACAGGGAGGTACGAGCAGTACTTC. It is translated as CASSPPGTGRYEQYF.